A single sample gave rise to the 29 T cell receptor beta chains below, sequenced in a study of T cell responses to AZD1222 COVID-19 vaccine. Libraries were prepared by immunoSEQ multiplex PCR; TCRdb keeps only in-frame clonotypes and omits some of them. The data show under 150,000 clones, with about nine tenths seen just once and under 6.5% held by the top ten. The specimen comprised peripheral blood, sampled 28 days after the second AZD1222 dose. These receptors all stem from an adult who received the AZD1222 COVID-19 vaccine.

This chain connects TRBV6-5 to TRBJ2-1, with D uncertain. The CDR3 length is 14 residues. The germline CDR1 and CDR2 sequences are MNHEY and SVGAGI. Trimming pared 9 bases from V and 1 base from J, leaving 13 bases between. For the CDR3, the DNA is TGTGCCAGTACGTCGCGGTCATCCTACAATGAGCAGTTCTTC. This translates into CASTSRSSYNEQFF.

V is TRBV3-1 (or the pseudogene TRBV3-2) and J is TRBJ2-5; TRBD2 matches 7 bases. The CDR3 has 15 amino acids. V gave up 5 bases and J gave up 3 bases; unmatched junction bases: 9. Germline assignment: CDR1 LGHDT and CDR2 YNNKEL (reference sequence). This chain's CDR3 is CASSSPWGGEETQYF. Written as DNA, the CDR3 is TGTGCCAGCAGCTCCCCTTGGGGAGGGGAAGAGACCCAGTACTTC.

The chain combines TRBV6-6 with TRBJ1-2; no firm D call. V shed 0 bases and J shed 1 base, with 6 bases lying between them. Germline CDR1 and CDR2: MNHNY and SVGAGI (reference sequence). This CDR3 has 14 amino acids. As DNA, the CDR3 is TGTGCCAGCAGTTACTCGGGCATTAACTATGGCTACACCTTC. Protein product: CASSYSGINYGYTF.

The genes are TRBV5-1 and TRBJ2-2, with D possibly TRBD1 on 5 matching bases. V was trimmed by 4 bases and J by 2 bases, leaving 9 bases between them. The germline V gene encodes CDR1 SGHRS and CDR2 YFSETQ. This CDR3 contains 14 residues. CDR3 sequence (DNA): TGCGCCAGCAGCCCCGGACACAACACCGGGGAGCTGTTTTTT. Protein sequence: CASSPGHNTGELFF.

This chain uses TRBV5-1 with TRBJ2-2; 11 nucleotides align to TRBD2. The J segment lost 0 bases and the V segment lost 1 base, leaving 2 bases of the junction unmatched. The germline gives CDR1 SGHRS, CDR2 YFSETQ. The CDR3 runs 17 residues. CDR3 amino acids: CASSLLAGGANTGELFF. CDR3 in DNA: TGCGCCAGCAGCTTGCTAGCGGGGGGCGCGAACACCGGGGAGCTGTTTTTT.

The chain joins TRBV20-1 to TRBJ2-6; D remains ambiguous. The ends were cut back, 3 bases at V and 0 bases at J, with 12 bases in the middle. The V gene's germline CDR1 is DFQATT and CDR2 SNEGSKA (reference sequence). The CDR3 length is 16 residues. CDR3 sequence: CSASGRHSSGANVLTF. The CDR3, as DNA: TGCAGTGCTAGTGGTCGACACAGCTCTGGGGCCAACGTCCTGACTTTC.

This chain uses TRBV2 with TRBJ2-7; 9 positions match TRBD2. The CDR3 runs to 15 residues. V gave up 5 bases and J gave up 2 bases; unmatched junction bases: 7. Germline assignment: CDR1 SNHLY and CDR2 FYNNEI. CDR3 residues: CASSLRRGGPYEQYF. CDR3 sequence (DNA): TGTGCCAGCAGTCTTCGGCGGGGGGGACCCTACGAGCAGTACTTC.

This clone was recorded only once. V usage is TRBV6-5 and J usage is TRBJ2-2; D uncertain. Trimming removed 0 bases from V and 7 bases from J, with 12 bases in between. CDR3 length equals 15 residues. Germline lookup yields CDR1 MNHEY and CDR2 SVGAGI. DNA of the CDR3: TGTGCCAGCAGTTACTCGAAAGGGATGGGCGGGGAGCTGTTTTTT. It codes for CASSYSKGMGGELFF.

The gene calls are TRBV7-8 and TRBJ1-4, with D uncertain. Trimming took off 0 bases at V and 8 bases at J, with 16 bases between the two ends. CDR1 and CDR2 from the germline V gene are SGHVS and FQNEAQ. The CDR3 is 16 amino acids. The CDR3 here is CASSLAVWGGSEKLFF. DNA for the CDR3: TGTGCCAGCAGCTTAGCGGTGTGGGGTGGTTCCGAAAAACTGTTTTTT. Full variable domain (missing parts from reference TRBV7-8 and TRBJ1-4): GAGVSQSPRYKVAKRGQDVALRCDPISGHVSLFWYQQALGQGPEFLTYFQNEAQLDKSGLPSDRFFAERPEGSVSTLKIQRTQQEDSAVYLCASSLAVWGGSEKLFFGSGTQLSVL.

This chain links TRBV19 with TRBJ1-4; 7 bases are a match to TRBD1. Germline V gene sequence: CDR1 LNHDA, CDR2 SQIVND (reference sequence). Trimming cost V 5 bases and J 7 bases; bases outside gene matches: 7. The CDR3 length is 14 residues. For the CDR3, the DNA is TGTGCCAGTAGTTTCGGGACAGCGCCTGAAAAACTGTTTTTT. It encodes CASSFGTAPEKLFF.

The chain couples TRBV7-9 to TRBJ2-3; D ambiguous. This CDR3 has 13 amino acids. Trimming cost V 5 bases and J 2 bases, with 8 bases left between them. Germline lookup yields CDR1 SEHNR and CDR2 FQNEAQ (reference sequence). CDR3 residues: CASSPRNTDTQYF. The CDR3 DNA follows: TGTGCCAGCAGCCCCCGTAACACAGATACGCAGTATTTT.

The chain employs TRBV18 and TRBJ2-1, with 7 bases aligning to TRBD1. Losses at the gene ends were 2 bases for V and 2 bases for J; bases not matched to a gene: 3. The CDR3 length is 15 residues. Looked up from germline, CDR1 is KGHSH and CDR2 is LQKENI. CDR3 sequence: CASSPTQGAYNEQFF. CDR3 coding DNA: TGTGCCAGCTCACCAACGCAGGGGGCCTACAATGAGCAGTTCTTC.

The genes are TRBV6-2 or TRBV6-3 and TRBJ1-2; D gene unclear. Looked up from germline, CDR1 is MNHEY and CDR2 is SVGEGT. This CDR3 is built from 13 residues. V was clipped by 5 bases and J by 7 bases, with 14 bases between them. CDR3 sequence: CASSRPDQGGYTF. In DNA form, the CDR3 reads TGTGCCAGCAGTCGCCCCGACCAAGGTGGCTACACCTTC.

CDR3 protein: CASSDSDNYGYTF. CDR3 nucleotide sequence: TGTGCCAGCAGTGACTCGGACAACTATGGCTACACCTTC. The chain combines TRBV6-4 with TRBJ1-2; D not certain. Trimming removed 0 bases from V and 2 bases from J, with 4 bases in between. CDR3 size: 13 residues. CDR1 is MRHNA and CDR2 is SNTAGT in the germline V gene.

The chain is built from TRBV1 and TRBJ2-7. TRBV1 represents a pseudogene. The CDR3 is 18 amino acids. The CDR3 bases are TGCACCAGCAGCCAAGATGGGTGGGACGGAGATAGCTCCTACGAGCAGTACTTC. This translates into CTSSQDGWDGDSSYEQYF.

The chain uses TRBV5-4 and TRBJ2-1, with TRBD2 matching 11 bases. The germline CDR1 and CDR2 sequences are SGHNT and YYREEE (reference sequence). This CDR3 comprises 14 residues. Trimming at V came to 2 bases and at J to 7 bases, leaving 2 bases not matched to a gene. The CDR3 region is CASSFSGGVNEQFF. CDR3 DNA sequence: TGTGCCAGCAGCTTTAGCGGGGGGGTGAATGAGCAGTTCTTC.

This clone was picked up a small number of times. This rearrangement joins TRBV4-3 to TRBJ2-2; D unresolved. The germline CDR1 and CDR2 sequences are LGHNA and YSLEER. V was shortened by 4 bases and J by 4 bases, with 19 bases between the two germline ends. The CDR3 length is 17 residues. The CDR3 coding sequence is TGCGCCAGCAGCCCAAATCTAGTTTTTACGTCCACCGGGGAGCTGTTTTTT. Translated: CASSPNLVFTSTGELFF.

This chain joins TRBV12-3 or TRBV12-4 and TRBJ1-5; weak D call: TRBD1 (5 bases). V was shortened by 7 bases and J by 7 bases, with 14 bases between the two germline ends. This CDR3 is 13 amino acids long. CDR3 nucleotide sequence: TGTGCCAGCACCCAGGGTAATGAACAGCCCCAGCATTTT. It is translated as CASTQGNEQPQHF.

The chain combines TRBV5-3 with TRBJ1-1; maybe TRBD1 (5 bases). TRBV5-3 is reported as an ORF; its role is uncertain. V lost 4 bases to trimming and J lost 4 bases, with 11 bases between them. This CDR3 spans 13 amino acids. CDR3 region: CARSPHRITEAFF. For the CDR3, the DNA is TGTGCCAGAAGCCCGCACAGGATCACTGAAGCTTTCTTT.

This clone occurred once. This rearrangement joins TRBV3-1 (or the pseudogene TRBV3-2) to TRBJ2-7; D call uncertain. The V gene lost 1 base and the J gene lost 3 bases, with 4 bases spanning the gap. Germline CDR1 is LGHDT and CDR2 is YNNKEL (reference sequence). The CDR3 is 12 amino acids. The CDR3 DNA reads as TGTGCCAGCAGCCAAGTCTTCTACGAGCAGTACTTC. Its protein is CASSQVFYEQYF.

The chain recombines TRBV29-1 with TRBJ2-2; no clear D. V was clipped by 2 bases and J by 1 base, with 2 bases between them. The CDR3 totals 12 residues. Germline CDR1 and CDR2: SQVTM and ANQGSEA. CDR3 nucleotides: TGCAGCGTTGAAAAGAACACCGGGGAGCTGTTTTTT. As protein: CSVEKNTGELFF.

This clone was seen more than once but under ten times. CDR3 protein: CASSQDPGGWTANTGELFF. The CDR3 DNA is TGTGCCAGCAGCCAAGACCCAGGAGGGTGGACGGCGAACACCGGGGAGCTGTTTTTT. The V call is TRBV3-1 (or the pseudogene TRBV3-2), the J call TRBJ2-2; maybe TRBD2 (6 bases). The V end lost 0 bases, the J end lost 0 bases, and 17 bases lay between the germline ends. Germline V gives CDR1 LGHDT, CDR2 YNNKEL (reference sequence). The CDR3 covers 19 residues.

A remark on this clone: The identical CDR3 is also encoded by other nucleotide sequences in the sample. The rearrangement uses TRBV6-2 or TRBV6-3 and TRBJ1-1; no firm D call. CDR1 and CDR2 (germline): MNHEY, SVGEGT. The V gene lost 3 bases and the J gene lost 1 base, with 6 bases spanning the gap. The CDR3 contains 13 residues. As DNA, the CDR3 is TGTGCCAGCAGTTATTCCAGGAACACTGAAGCTTTCTTT. Translation: CASSYSRNTEAFF.

J is TRBJ2-1 and V is TRBV5-1, with 8 bases identical to TRBD2. V lost 3 bases to trimming and J lost 0 bases; unmatched junction nucleotides: 2. CDR1 is SGHRS and CDR2 is YFSETQ in the germline V gene. The CDR3 length is 15 residues. The CDR3 spells CASSSGGASYNEQFF. Here the CDR3 DNA reads TGCGCCAGCAGCTCCGGGGGGGCCTCCTACAATGAGCAGTTCTTC.

The chain uses TRBV28 and TRBJ1-1, with D hard to call. CDR1 and CDR2 from the germline V gene are MDHEN and SYDVKM. Trimming shortened V by 2 bases and J by 1 base, and 5 bases separated the two germline ends. The CDR3 is 13 residues long. DNA of the CDR3: TGTGCCAGCAGTTTAGTCAAGAACACTGAAGCTTTCTTT. Translated, it gives CASSLVKNTEAFF.

V usage is TRBV5-1 and J usage is TRBJ1-6; D is ambiguous. The germline gives CDR1 SGHRS, CDR2 YFSETQ. V was clipped by 0 bases and J by 5 bases, with 6 bases between them. The CDR3 contains 14 residues. The CDR3 nucleotides are TGCGCCAGCAGCTTGGAGCCGAATAATTCACCCCTCCACTTT. Amino acids: CASSLEPNNSPLHF.

The chain has TRBV15 and TRBJ2-7; tentatively, D is TRBD1 (6 bases). This CDR3 has 14 amino acids. Trimming left V 4 bases short and J 3 bases short, with 13 bases between. The germline CDR1 and CDR2 sequences are LNHNV and YYDKDF (reference sequence). CDR3 protein: CATSTWTAHYEQYF. In DNA form, the CDR3 reads TGTGCCACCAGCACCTGGACAGCGCACTACGAGCAGTACTTC.

This rearrangement joins TRBV10-3 to TRBJ1-1; D call uncertain. Trimming shortened V by 2 bases and J by 0 bases, and 10 bases separated the two germline ends. This CDR3 has 15 amino acids. The germline V gene encodes CDR1 ENHRY and CDR2 SYGVKD. CDR3 sequence (DNA): TGTGCCATCAGTGAGGGAAAGGAGATGAACACTGAAGCTTTCTTT. Its translation is CAISEGKEMNTEAFF.

V usage is TRBV7-3 and J usage is TRBJ2-1; D may be TRBD2 (6 bases). CDR3 length: 13 residues. CDR1 is SGHTA, CDR2 FQGTGA, per germline. Trimming shortened V by 2 bases and J by 8 bases, and 10 bases separated the two germline ends. The CDR3 reads CASSLFGGDEQFF. The DNA for the CDR3 is TGTGCCAGCAGCTTATTCGGCGGGGATGAGCAGTTCTTC. The whole variable domain, remainder taken from reference TRBV7-3 and TRBJ2-1, is GAGVSQTPSNKVTEKGKYVELRCDPISGHTALYWYRQSLGQGPEFLIYFQGTGAADDSGLPNDRFFAVRPEGSVSTLKIQRTERGDSAVYLCASSLFGGDEQFFGPGTRLTVL.